Presented here are 23 T cell receptor beta chains from one specimen sequenced in a study of PD-L1 blockade in urothelial cancer. Documented time point: pretreatment peripheral blood. Some clones are missing from TCRdb's copy, which holds only in-frame ones; the method was immunoSEQ multiplex PCR. The table lists about 56,000 clones, 85% of them singletons, with roughly 14% in the top ten. The starting material was PBMCs, obtained around atezolizumab (anti-PD-L1) treatment. All receptors derive from a man in his 70s with urothelial cancer.

The chain employs TRBV7-9 and TRBJ1-2, with D hard to call. The CDR3 runs 13 residues. V gave up 2 bases and J gave up 8 bases, with 12 bases separating them. The germline V gene has CDR1 SEHNR and CDR2 FQNEAQ (reference sequence). CDR3 DNA sequence: TGTGCCAGCAGCTTACTTGAAGCGGAAGGCTACACCTTC. Translated: CASSLLEAEGYTF.

This clone was observed a few times. The rearrangement joins TRBV28 to TRBJ1-4; possible D gene TRBD1, 5 bases. The CDR3 has 16 amino acids. Germline V gene data show CDR1 as MDHEN and CDR2 as SYDVKM. V gave up 9 bases and J gave up 8 bases, with 25 bases separating them. The CDR3 sequence: CARIAFGAGLGEKLFF. CDR3 in DNA: TGTGCCAGGATTGCCTTTGGGGCAGGCTTAGGAGAAAAACTGTTTTTT. Full variable domain (missing parts from reference TRBV28 and TRBJ1-4): DVKVTQSSRYLVKRTGEKVFLECVQDMDHENMFWYRQDPGLGLRLIYFSYDVKMKEKGDIPEGYSVSREKKERFSLILESASTNQTSMYLCARIAFGAGLGEKLFFGSGTQLSVL.

V and J are TRBV30 and TRBJ2-6; weak D call: TRBD2 (6 bases). The CDR3 is 17 amino acids. With 0 bases removed from V and 0 bases from J, the gap between germline ends came to 12 bases. The germline V gene encodes CDR1 GTSNPN and CDR2 SVGIG (reference sequence). DNA of the CDR3: TGTGCCTGGAGTGTTTCGGGACTCCTCTCTGGGGCCAACGTCCTGACTTTC. Protein product: CAWSVSGLLSGANVLTF.

This sequence joins TRBV6-4 and TRBJ1-5; D unresolved. Trimming cost V 5 bases and J 2 bases, with 7 bases left between them. The CDR3 runs 13 residues. In germline, CDR1 is MRHNA, CDR2 SNTAGT. CDR3 amino acids: CASSRDGNQPQHF. The CDR3 nucleotides are TGTGCCAGCAGTCGGGATGGCAATCAGCCCCAGCATTTT.

The genes are TRBV6-4 and TRBJ2-7; 8 bases match TRBD1. The J segment lost 7 bases and the V segment lost 4 bases, leaving 9 bases of the junction unmatched. CDR1 and CDR2 (germline): MRHNA, SNTAGT. This CDR3 has 14 amino acids. The chain's CDR3 is CASSVPDRAREQYF. DNA for the CDR3: TGTGCCAGCAGTGTCCCGGACAGGGCACGAGAGCAGTACTTC.

V usage is TRBV25-1 and J usage is TRBJ2-2, with a possible D match to TRBD2 (6 bases). The V and J ends lost 5 bases and 5 bases respectively, with 6 bases between them. The germline gives CDR1 MGHDK, CDR2 SYGVNS. The CDR3 is 12 amino acids. CDR3 sequence (DNA): TGTGCCAGCAGTCTAGCGACCGGGGAGCTGTTTTTT. Translation gives CASSLATGELFF.

The rearrangement joins TRBV14 to TRBJ2-7, with D possibly matching TRBD1 (6 bases). Per germline, CDR1 SGHDN and CDR2 FVKESK. The CDR3 consists of 14 residues. V dropped 1 base and J dropped 5 bases, with 12 bases sitting between them. This CDR3 reads CASSQGWGRDEQYF. In DNA, the CDR3 is TGTGCCAGCAGCCAAGGATGGGGGCGCGACGAGCAGTACTTC.

The chain joins TRBV5-1 to TRBJ2-7; no reliable D call. The length of the CDR3 is 16 residues. The germline V and J ends were trimmed by 0 bases and 5 bases, with 18 bases remaining between them. Germline values: CDR1 SGHRS, CDR2 YFSETQ. The DNA for the CDR3 is TGCGCCAGCAGCTTGGTTGACTCCCAAATCCCCCACGAGCAGTACTTC. Its translation is CASSLVDSQIPHEQYF.

A few counts support this clone. The chain is built from TRBV7-6 and TRBJ1-1; D remains ambiguous. The CDR3 is 14 residues long. Looked up from germline, CDR1 is SGHVS and CDR2 is FNYEAQ. Trimming left V 5 bases short and J 1 base short, with 11 bases between. The CDR3 sequence is CASSPGLGNTEAFF. The CDR3 DNA reads TGTGCCAGCAGCCCCGGTCTAGGGAACACTGAAGCTTTCTTT.

The chain employs TRBV9 and TRBJ1-1, with D hard to call. The CDR3 has 16 amino acids. Germline V gives CDR1 SGDLS, CDR2 YYNGEE. Deletions cut 0 bases from V and 1 base from J, with 13 bases between. The CDR3 reads CASSVDVGVGNTEAFF. As DNA, the CDR3 is TGTGCCAGCAGCGTAGACGTCGGAGTGGGGAACACTGAAGCTTTCTTT.

This chain uses TRBV6-1 with TRBJ1-2; a possible D gene is TRBD1 (6 bases). Trimming cost V 7 bases and J 3 bases, with 15 bases left between them. The CDR3 is 14 amino acids. CDR1 is MNHNS, CDR2 SASEGT, per germline. Written as DNA, the CDR3 is TGTGCCAGCAACCCGCTGGGGGCGGACTATGGCTACACCTTC. Translation: CASNPLGADYGYTF.

This rearrangement joins TRBV27 to TRBJ1-1, with a possible D match to TRBD1 (6 bases). This CDR3 is 15 amino acids long. V was cut by 7 bases and J by 3 bases, with 18 bases left in between. CDR1 MNHEY and CDR2 SMNVEV come from the germline V gene (reference sequence). In nucleotides, the CDR3 is TGTGCCAGCAAACGAGTCGGGGCAGGGGACACTGAAGCTTTCTTT. Encoded protein: CASKRVGAGDTEAFF.

This clone was counted many times. The rearrangement uses TRBV19 and TRBJ1-1; 7 bases are shared with TRBD1. Germline CDR1 and CDR2: LNHDA and SQIVND (reference sequence). J was trimmed by 1 base and V by 1 base; bases with no gene match: 0. This CDR3 comprises 14 residues. The CDR3 sequence: CASSIGTGNTEAFF. DNA of the CDR3: TGTGCCAGTAGTATAGGGACAGGGAACACTGAAGCTTTCTTT.

In its sample, this clone was seen once. The rearrangement uses TRBV2 and TRBJ1-1, with D maybe TRBD1 (6 bases). The CDR3 is 14 amino acids. V dropped 3 bases and J dropped 1 base, with 9 bases sitting between them. Germline CDR1 is SNHLY and CDR2 is FYNNEI. The CDR3 sequence is CASSEHRANTEAFF. For the CDR3, the DNA is TGTGCCAGCAGTGAGCACAGGGCGAACACTGAAGCTTTCTTT.

V gene TRBV28 combines with J gene TRBJ1-1, with D tentatively TRBD1 (6 bases). Germline V gene data show CDR1 as MDHEN and CDR2 as SYDVKM. V lost 5 bases and J 6 bases, leaving 16 bases between the germline ends. The CDR3 is made up of 14 amino acids. CDR3 loop: CASSVGGGIPEAFF. The DNA for the CDR3 is TGTGCCAGCAGTGTGGGTGGGGGCATCCCTGAAGCTTTCTTT.

The chain has TRBV13 and TRBJ2-2, with 7 nucleotides matching TRBD1. Germline trimming cut 1 base from V and 8 bases from J; bases unmatched to any gene: 13. This CDR3 contains 17 residues. CDR1 and CDR2 (germline): PRHDT, FYEKMQ (reference sequence). CDR3 region: CASSLEQGQRRMGELFF. CDR3 nucleotide sequence: TGTGCCAGCAGCTTAGAACAGGGACAGAGAAGAATGGGGGAGCTGTTTTTT. The full variable domain, completed using reference TRBV13 and TRBJ2-2, is AAGVIQSPRHLIKEKRETATLKCYPIPRHDTVYWYQQGPGQDPQFLISFYEKMQSDKGSIPDRFSAQQFSDYHSELNMSSLELGDSALYFCASSLEQGQRRMGELFFGEGSRLTVL.

This clone is a singleton in its sample. V usage is TRBV27 and J usage is TRBJ2-2; 7 positions agree with TRBD2. CDR3 length equals 15 residues. Losses at the gene ends were 6 bases for V and 4 bases for J; bases not matched to a gene: 8. From germline, CDR1 is MNHEY and CDR2 SMNVEV (reference sequence). The CDR3 loop is CASSWSGGSTGELFF. As DNA, the CDR3 is TGTGCCAGCAGCTGGTCGGGGGGAAGCACCGGGGAGCTGTTTTTT.

The chain employs TRBV19 and TRBJ2-1, with 9 bases aligning to TRBD1. J lost 8 bases, V lost 6 bases, and 5 bases had no gene match. The CDR3 contains 13 residues. Germline CDR1 and CDR2: LNHDA and SQIVND (reference sequence). The DNA for the CDR3 is TGTGCCAGTAGGAGGACAGGGGTCGATGAGCAGTTCTTC. Protein sequence: CASRRTGVDEQFF. The entire variable domain, with the rest obtained from reference TRBV19 and TRBJ2-1, is as follows: DGGITQSPKYLFRKEGQNVTLSCEQNLNHDAMYWYRQDPGQGLRLIYYSQIVNDFQKGDIAEGYSVSREKKESFPLTVTSAQKNPTAFYLCASRRTGVDEQFFGPGTRLTVL.

V gene TRBV10-3 combines with J gene TRBJ2-5, with 7 bases matching TRBD1. J lost 5 bases, V lost 9 bases, and 12 bases had no gene match. Germline-derived CDR1 and CDR2 are ENHRY and SYGVKD. CDR3 length equals 14 residues. CDR3 coding DNA: TGTGCCATGGACCCGGGACAGCCCTGGGAGACCCAGTACTTC. Translated: CAMDPGQPWETQYF.

CDR3 coding DNA: TGTGCCAGCAGCGACCGGGACAGGGCCTATGGCTACACCTTC. Its translation: CASSDRDRAYGYTF. The chain carries TRBV25-1 and TRBJ1-2, with 9 positions matching TRBD1. This CDR3 region has 14 residues. The ends lost 6 bases at V and 4 bases at J; junction bases unmatched: 6. The germline gives CDR1 MGHDK, CDR2 SYGVNS.

The J gene is TRBJ2-2, the V gene TRBV6-5, with D tentatively TRBD1 (6 bases). The V and J ends lost 3 bases and 6 bases respectively, with 14 bases between them. Germline V gives CDR1 MNHEY, CDR2 SVGAGI. The CDR3 contains 15 residues. The CDR3 region is CASSYGQSPSGELFF. In DNA form, the CDR3 reads TGTGCCAGCAGTTATGGACAGTCTCCATCCGGGGAGCTGTTTTTT.

The rearrangement links TRBV6-1 to TRBJ1-3, with unresolved D. This CDR3 contains 13 residues. Between the trimmed V and J ends, which lost 10 bases and 4 bases, there was a span of 14 bases. The germline gives CDR1 MNHNS, CDR2 SASEGT. The CDR3 loop is CATGAEGGNTIYF. Here the CDR3 DNA reads TGTGCCACTGGAGCGGAAGGCGGAAACACCATATATTTT.

The chain recombines TRBV28 with TRBJ2-3, with 7 bases that match TRBD2. Per germline, CDR1 MDHEN and CDR2 SYDVKM. The CDR3 is 14 residues long. V was pared by 2 bases and J by 7 bases, with 6 bases of the junction left unmatched. CDR3 in DNA: TGTGCCAGCAGTTTAACGGGAGGACCGAATACGCAGTATTTT. This gives the protein CASSLTGGPNTQYF. The whole variable domain, remainder taken from reference TRBV28 and TRBJ2-3, is DVKVTQSSRYLVKRTGEKVFLECVQDMDHENMFWYRQDPGLGLRLIYFSYDVKMKEKGDIPEGYSVSREKKERFSLILESASTNQTSMYLCASSLTGGPNTQYFGPGTRLTVL.